This is a list of T cell receptor beta chains from one sample in a study of PD-1 blockade in classical Hodgkin lymphoma. TCRdb keeps only in-frame clones here, not all; method: immunoSEQ multiplex PCR. The profile shows approximately 26,000 clones, roughly 77% of them singletons. The specimen was peripheral blood mononuclear cells (PBMCs), collected before the fourth cycle of nivolumab. These receptor sequences come from a human donor with classical Hodgkin lymphoma. CDR3s include the opening cysteine and the closing phenylalanine or tryptophan. Fields, in order: V gene, clone size, J gene, CDR3 protein. A row's size may be missing; if present it is once, few, many or a size class.

TRBV5-1	NA	TRBJ2-7	CASREGQGPSYEQYF
TRBV6-4	large	TRBJ2-7	CASSDESDFAYEQYF
TRBV28	NA	TRBJ2-2	CASSLNIGTGELFF
TRBV5-5	NA	TRBJ1-4	CASSLVGEENEKLFF
TRBV6-5	once	TRBJ2-3	CASRRTGSSTDTQYF
TRBV11-1	NA	TRBJ2-5	CASSQLLGEETQYF
TRBV28	medium-sized	TRBJ2-7	CASSLEFVGVSDEQYF
TRBV2	once	TRBJ1-5	CASSPRDPDQPQHF
TRBV21-1	NA	TRBJ2-4	CASSKTGRNIQYF
TRBV2	NA	TRBJ2-5	CASSEHPGIGETQYF
TRBV6-6	NA	TRBJ2-7	CASSAGSGTVGYEQYF
TRBV5-6	NA	TRBJ1-2	CASSPAGPYGYTF
TRBV29-1	NA	TRBJ2-2	CSVIRGSAGELFF
TRBV4-2	once	TRBJ2-1	CASSHAELGLAGVDEQFF
TRBV28	NA	TRBJ2-6	CASSLSGANVLTF
TRBV10-3	NA	TRBJ2-5	CAISDVSRQETQYF
TRBV6-1	NA	TRBJ2-7	CASSVAGGYEQYF
TRBV19	NA	TRBJ2-1	CASSLSVLYEQFF
TRBV6-1	NA	NA	CASSRRDSYEQYF
TRBV6-5	NA	TRBJ1-1	CASSWQQGHTEAFF
TRBV5-5	NA	TRBJ2-3	CASSLVTGGIDTQYF
TRBV5-4	NA	TRBJ2-5	CASSSGREQETQYF
TRBV5-1	NA	TRBJ2-7	CASSLGAAEYGWEQYF
TRBV6-5	NA	TRBJ2-7	CASSSQREGYEQYF
TRBV7-8	few	TRBJ2-3	CASSLYRATDTQYF